This record covers a single T cell receptor (beta chain). Its antigen is currently unknown. This table comes from immunoSEQ multiplex PCR, and its TCRdb copy is limited to in-frame clones, with some not included. Of fewer than 60,000 clones in the sample, 93% are singletons; the top ten hold about 1.5%. This sample was included in a study of cytomegalovirus exposure and HLA in healthy donors. Whole-study results and caveats: First-cohort TCR clusters tended to co-occur in the roughly 120 validation repertoires, a later analysis found.

V gave up 6 bases and J gave up 0 bases, with 6 bases separating them. There are 11 residues in the CDR3. The germline V gene has CDR1 DFQATT and CDR2 SNEGSKA (reference sequence). The sequencing sample was made of PBMCs. The chain employs TRBV20-1 and TRBJ2-7; D is ambiguous. This TCR derives from a woman aged 18-29 years in good health and CMV-seropositive. CDR3 sequence: CSAESSYEQYF. CDR3 sequence (DNA): TGCAGTGCCGAGAGCTCCTACGAGCAGTACTTC.